These 8 T cell receptor beta chains were sequenced from one sample in a study of human T cells and chemical hapten exposure. The time point denotes: healthy volunteer bleed at 2 weeks. Extraction yielded total RNA from whole blood (unfractionated). TCRdb reprocessed the RACE reads with MiXCR, giving one entry per CDR3 protein. The data hold approximately 45,000 distinct CDR3 sequences, with 3.5% to 4.5% observed a single time. Sequencing was performed on whole blood. These receptors were taken from a female donor in good health. Some clones in this sample may be carry-over from other donors' samples.

This clonotype has ten or more counts. The gene calls are TRBV28 and TRBJ2-1; D unclear. The CDR3 has 12 amino acids. Germline V CDR1 and CDR2: MDHEN, SYDVKM. The V gene lost 4 bases and the J gene lost 6 bases, with 7 bases spanning the gap. This CDR3 is CASSSTRNEQFF. The CDR3 coding sequence is TGTGCCAGCAGTTCCACCCGCAATGAGCAGTTCTTC.

The table lists this clonotype with many counts. The rearrangement joins TRBV12-3 or TRBV12-4 to TRBJ1-2, with D tentatively TRBD1 (6 bases). The length of the CDR3 is 13 residues. Trimming stripped 4 bases from V and 4 bases from J, with 10 bases between. CDR3 residues: CASSSRGGYGYTF. The CDR3 nucleotides are TGTGCCAGCAGTTCGAGGGGGGGCTATGGCTACACCTTC.

This clonotype showed up many times. This chain links TRBV7-9 with TRBJ1-1, with a possible D match to TRBD1 (5 bases). Trimming stripped 5 bases from V and 7 bases from J, with 20 bases between. Germline CDR1 is SEHNR and CDR2 is FQNEAQ (reference sequence). The CDR3 is 15 residues long. CDR3 region: CASSPPPGQGDEAFF. The CDR3 bases are TGTGCCAGCAGCCCACCCCCGGGGCAGGGCGATGAAGCTTTCTTT. The variable domain in full, completed from reference TRBV7-9 and TRBJ1-1, reads DTGVSQNPRHKITKRGQNVTFRCDPISEHNRLYWYRQTLGQGPEFLTYFQNEAQLEKSRLLSDRFSAERPKGSFSTLEIQRTEQGDSAMYLCASSPPPGQGDEAFFGQGTRLTVV.

This clonotype came up many times. The chain has TRBV4-3 and TRBJ1-2; D is ambiguous. Deletions cut 0 bases from V and 1 base from J, with 3 bases between. The V gene's germline CDR1 is LGHNA and CDR2 YSLEER. The CDR3 has 13 residues. The CDR3 DNA reads as TGCGCCAGCAGCCAAGATGGTAACTATGGCTACACCTTC. Translating it yields CASSQDGNYGYTF.

This clonotype came up many times. The rearrangement joins TRBV12-3 or TRBV12-4 to TRBJ1-1, with D unresolved. V was clipped by 4 bases and J by 1 base, with 10 bases between them. The CDR3 length is 14 residues. The CDR3 region is CASSSAQRNTEAFF. The CDR3 DNA sequence: TGTGCCAGCAGTTCGGCACAGAGGAACACTGAAGCTTTCTTT.

This rearrangement joins TRBV21-1 to TRBJ1-2; no check of the table's D call, TRBD1, against the DNA was made. TRBV21-1 corresponds to a pseudogene. The CDR3 length is 16 residues. Written as DNA, the CDR3 is TGTGCCAGCAGCAAACCCAACAGGTCCACGAACTATGGCTACACCTTC. It is translated as CASSKPNRSTNYGYTF.

This clonotype was detected many times. The rearrangement links TRBV7-2 to TRBJ2-7; possibly TRBD1 or TRBD2 for D (5 bases each). Germline values: CDR1 SGHTA, CDR2 FQGNSA. The ends were cut back, 5 bases at V and 0 bases at J, with 11 bases in the middle. The CDR3 has 14 residues. This CDR3 is CASSPNGGSYEQYF. CDR3 DNA sequence: TGTGCCAGCAGCCCCAATGGGGGCTCCTACGAGCAGTACTTC. Variable domain in full (rest from reference TRBV7-2 and TRBJ2-7): GAGVSQSPSNKVTEKGKDVELRCDPISGHTALYWYRQSLGQGLEFLIYFQGNSAPDKSGLPSDRFSAERTGGSVSTLTIQRTQQEDSAVYLCASSPNGGSYEQYFGPGTRLTVT.

The chain carries TRBV20-1 and TRBJ1-3; D may be TRBD1 (6 bases). Trimming left V 5 bases short and J 2 bases short, with 16 bases between. Germline CDR1 reads DFQATT; CDR2 reads SNEGSKA (reference sequence). There are 15 residues in the CDR3. CDR3 nucleotide sequence: TGCAGTGCTGACCCAGGGGATTCGGCTGGAAACACCATATATTTT. This sequence encodes CSADPGDSAGNTIYF.